The 7 T cell receptor beta chains below were found in one sample sequenced in a study of vaccination effects on CD4 cells after COVID-19. Antigen-specific CD4+ T cells expanded by the ViraFEST assay with viral peptide pools were then sequenced. Investigators separated out CD4+ T cells once 10 days of culture had passed. Nobody among the vaccine recipients had prior SARS-CoV-2 infection (nucleocapsid antibodies were negative). This table comes from immunoSEQ multiplex PCR, and its TCRdb copy is limited to in-frame clones, with some not included. The sample has 55,000 to 75,000 clones, roughly three quarters seen once. Their specific antigens are unknown. The sample consisted of CD4+ T cells from PBMCs cultured with HCoV-OC43 spike peptides, taken before COVID-19 vaccination. Subset indicated: HCoV-OC43 spike overlapping peptide pool stimulation. Receptors were obtained from a human donor who received a COVID-19 vaccine.

This rearrangement joins TRBV14 to TRBJ2-1; 7 nucleotides align to TRBD2. This CDR3 has 17 residues. V was pared by 4 bases and J by 3 bases, with 12 bases of the junction left unmatched. The germline CDR1 and CDR2 sequences are SGHDN and FVKESK. The CDR3 loop reads CASSLIRGGALYNEQFF. For the CDR3, the DNA is TGTGCCAGCAGCCTTATTCGGGGAGGGGCCCTCTACAATGAGCAGTTCTTC.

V is TRBV6-5 and J is TRBJ2-3; D may be TRBD1 (7 bases). V lost 1 base to trimming and J lost 6 bases, with 11 bases between them. Germline CDR1 and CDR2: MNHEY and SVGAGI. This CDR3 comprises 14 residues. The chain's CDR3 is CASSYWRGQDTQYF. CDR3 coding DNA: TGTGCCAGCAGTTACTGGAGGGGGCAGGATACGCAGTATTTT.

The chain joins TRBV5-6 to TRBJ2-1; TRBD2 agrees at 12 bases. V trimming: 2 bases; J trimming: 9 bases; junction bases outside the gene matches: 12. CDR1 SGHDT and CDR2 YYEEEE come from the germline V gene. This CDR3 is built from 17 residues. This CDR3 reads CASSFASGGALVGEQFF. Here the CDR3 DNA reads TGTGCCAGCAGCTTTGCTAGCGGGGGGGCCTTGGTGGGTGAGCAGTTCTTC.

This sequence joins TRBV30 and TRBJ1-5; 10 bases are shared with TRBD1. Per the germline V gene, CDR1 is GTSNPN and CDR2 is SVGIG (reference sequence). The CDR3 totals 13 residues. The V and J ends lost 7 bases and 5 bases, in that order; junction bases with no gene match: 5. For the CDR3, the DNA is TGTGCCTCCGGGACAGGGGTTGATCAGCCCCAGCATTTT. Its translation is CASGTGVDQPQHF.

V is TRBV19 and J is TRBJ1-5, with D unresolved. The CDR3 covers 13 residues. From germline, CDR1 is LNHDA and CDR2 SQIVND (reference sequence). The V end was cut by 4 bases, the J end by 4 bases, with 8 bases between. The CDR3 is CASSTGINQPQHF. The CDR3 DNA follows: TGTGCCAGTAGTACCGGGATAAATCAGCCCCAGCATTTT.

The V gene is TRBV6-5, the J gene TRBJ2-3; D is possibly TRBD2 (6 bases). Trimming left V 6 bases short and J 8 bases short, with 15 bases between. The CDR3 covers 13 residues. Germline CDR1 is MNHEY and CDR2 is SVGAGI. The DNA of the CDR3 is TGTGCCAGCAGCATCTCCGCGGAGGGTACGCAGTATTTT. This gives the protein CASSISAEGTQYF.

This clone was seen only once. This rearrangement joins TRBV5-1 to TRBJ2-4; a weak D match, TRBD2 (6 bases). Germline assignment: CDR1 SGHRS and CDR2 YFSETQ. The V gene lost 4 bases and the J gene lost 7 bases, with 18 bases spanning the gap. CDR3 size: 15 residues. This chain's CDR3 is CASSGGTGKLNIQYF. The CDR3, as DNA: TGCGCCAGCAGCGGCGGGACTGGGAAATTGAACATTCAGTACTTC.